Presented here are 10 T cell receptor beta chains from one specimen sequenced in a study of neoadjuvant anti-PD-1 for oral cavity cancer. Measured with immunoSEQ multiplex PCR; TCRdb has only the in-frame clones, and not every one. The sample lists 60,000 to 80,000 clones; around 80% were seen once. Sequences were derived from PBMCs, sampled before nivolumab (anti-PD-1) treatment. The receptors originated from a person aged 35-79 years with oral cavity squamous cell carcinoma.

The J gene is TRBJ1-2, the V gene TRBV27, with a tentative D call TRBD1 (6 bases). The CDR3 is 15 residues long. Germline V gene lookup returns CDR1 MNHEY and CDR2 SMNVEV (reference sequence). V was pared by 6 bases and J by 0 bases, with 14 bases between. The CDR3 DNA reads TGTGCCAGCAGGGTAGGGGGTAGATCTAACTATGGCTACACCTTC. Translation gives CASRVGGRSNYGYTF.

The J gene is TRBJ2-2, the V gene TRBV6-1; D is uncertain. The CDR3 contains 14 residues. Trimming removed 6 bases from V and 5 bases from J, with 13 bases in between. Germline V gives CDR1 MNHNS, CDR2 SASEGT. The CDR3 nucleotides read TGTGCCAGCAGCCAAATGGACGGAACCGGGGAGCTGTTTTTT. This codes for CASSQMDGTGELFF.

In its sample, this clone was seen a few times. This chain's CDR3 is CASSLVHGQGLGYGYTF. In DNA form, the CDR3 reads TGTGCCAGCAGCTTGGTCCACGGACAGGGGTTAGGCTATGGCTACACCTTC. The chain joins TRBV5-4 to TRBJ1-2; 9 bases match TRBD1. Germline V gene lookup returns CDR1 SGHNT and CDR2 YYREEE (reference sequence). With 0 bases clipped from V and 4 bases from J, the junction kept 10 bases outside the gene matches. The CDR3 is made up of 17 amino acids.

The chain has TRBV5-5 and TRBJ2-7; possible D gene TRBD2, 6 bases. V dropped 4 bases and J dropped 2 bases, with 13 bases sitting between them. The CDR3 length is 14 residues. CDR1 and CDR2 (germline): SGHKS, YYEKEE (reference sequence). Written as DNA, the CDR3 is TGTGCCAGCAGCGTCCGGGACTTAACCTACGAGCAGTACTTC. It codes for CASSVRDLTYEQYF. The complete variable domain, with remaining parts taken from reference TRBV5-5 and TRBJ2-7, reads DAGVTQSPTHLIKTRGQQVTLRCSPISGHKSVSWYQQVLGQGPQFIFQYYEKEERGRGNFPDRFSARQFPNYSSELNVNALLLGDSALYLCASSVRDLTYEQYFGPGTRLTVT.

The chain uses TRBV6-5 and TRBJ1-1; D possibly corresponds to TRBD1 (6 bases). Germline CDR1 MNHEY, CDR2 SVGAGI. The CDR3 contains 13 residues. The V and J ends lost 7 bases and 8 bases respectively, with 17 bases between them. In DNA, the CDR3 is TGTGCCAGCACCTCCCCGTGGGGGGCAGAAGCTTTCTTT. It is translated as CASTSPWGAEAFF.

This clone has ten or more counts. The gene calls are TRBV4-1 and TRBJ1-2; D gene uncertain. Trimming took 4 bases from V and 8 from J, leaving 17 bases between them. Germline-derived CDR1 and CDR2 are MGHRA and YSYEKL. The CDR3 extends over 14 amino acids. The CDR3 DNA is TGCGCCAGCAGCCGCCCGGACGTGGCGCGGGGCTACACCTTC. Translation gives CASSRPDVARGYTF.

The chain carries TRBV18 and TRBJ1-3, with 9 bases identical to TRBD1. The junction had 10 bases not matched to a gene; V was cut back by 3 bases and J by 4 bases. CDR1 and CDR2 from the germline V gene are KGHSH and LQKENI. CDR3 length: 17 amino acids. In DNA, the CDR3 is TGTGCCAGCTCACCTATTCCACAGGGGGCAGGAGGAAACACCATATATTTT. It is translated as CASSPIPQGAGGNTIYF.

The V gene is TRBV15, the J gene TRBJ2-1; 10 bases align to TRBD2. Germline assignment: CDR1 LNHNV and CDR2 YYDKDF (reference sequence). The length of the CDR3 is 17 residues. Trimming at V came to 0 bases and at J to 8 bases, leaving 10 bases not matched to a gene. The CDR3 region has the DNA TGTGCCACCAGCAGAGATGTTGGTAGCGGGAGGTTGGATGAGCAGTTCTTC. Residues: CATSRDVGSGRLDEQFF.

This chain links TRBV10-3 with TRBJ2-7, with TRBD1 matching over 8 bases. The V gene end was trimmed by 9 bases and the J gene end by 0 bases; junction bases not matched to a gene: 1. Per the germline V gene, CDR1 is ENHRY and CDR2 is SYGVKD. The CDR3 spans 12 residues. The CDR3 DNA reads TGTGCCATTCAGGGGGCCTCCTACGAGCAGTACTTC. As protein: CAIQGASYEQYF.

The chain links TRBV6-1 to TRBJ1-5; no definite D call. Trimming removed 0 bases at V and 9 bases at J, with 12 bases between. There are 14 residues in the CDR3. Germline V lookup: CDR1 MNHNS, CDR2 SASEGT. CDR3 sequence: CASSEAGRQSPQHF. CDR3 bases: TGTGCCAGCAGTGAAGCAGGGAGGCAGTCGCCCCAGCATTTT.